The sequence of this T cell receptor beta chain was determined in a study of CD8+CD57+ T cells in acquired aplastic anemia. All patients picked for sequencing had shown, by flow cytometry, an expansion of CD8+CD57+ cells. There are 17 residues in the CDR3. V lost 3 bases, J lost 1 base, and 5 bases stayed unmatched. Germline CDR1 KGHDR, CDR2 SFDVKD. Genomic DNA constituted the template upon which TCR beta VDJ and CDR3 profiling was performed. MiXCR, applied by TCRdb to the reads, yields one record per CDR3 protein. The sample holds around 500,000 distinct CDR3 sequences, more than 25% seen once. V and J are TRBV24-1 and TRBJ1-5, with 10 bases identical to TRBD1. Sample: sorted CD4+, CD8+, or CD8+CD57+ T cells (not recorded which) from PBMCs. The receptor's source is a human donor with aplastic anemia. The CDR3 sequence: CATSDRDRGPSNQPQHF. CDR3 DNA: TGTGCCACCAGTGATCGGGACAGGGGCCCGAGCAATCAGCCCCAGCATTTT.